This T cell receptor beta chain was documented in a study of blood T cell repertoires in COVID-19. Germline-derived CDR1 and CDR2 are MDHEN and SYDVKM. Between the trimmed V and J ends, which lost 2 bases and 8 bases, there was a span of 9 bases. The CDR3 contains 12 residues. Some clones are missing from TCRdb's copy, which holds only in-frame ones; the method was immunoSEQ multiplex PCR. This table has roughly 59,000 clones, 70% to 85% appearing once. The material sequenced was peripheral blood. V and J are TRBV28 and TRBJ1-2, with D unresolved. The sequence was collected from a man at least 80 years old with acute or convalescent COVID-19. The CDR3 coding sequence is TGTGCCAGCAGTTTAGAGGGTCAAGGCTACACCTTC. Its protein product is CASSLEGQGYTF.